The 23 T cell receptor beta chains presented below share a single source sample, sequenced in a study of blood T cell repertoires in COVID-19. The method was immunoSEQ multiplex PCR; TCRdb's version includes in-frame clones alone and lacks a portion of them. The data contain 9,000 to 13,000 clones, roughly 89% of them seen just once; the ten biggest clones take up around 9.1%. What was sequenced was peripheral blood. These receptors came from a human donor in a cohort sampled during active COVID-19.

The chain recombines TRBV10-1 with TRBJ1-1; 7 nucleotides match TRBD1. The V gene's germline CDR1 is WNHNN and CDR2 SYGVQD (reference sequence). J gave up 8 bases and V 6 bases, and 9 bases lay outside the gene matches. This CDR3 is built from 13 residues. The CDR3 DNA sequence: TGCGCCAGCAGCCGGGACAGAGTGGGGGAAGCTTTCTTT. This encodes CASSRDRVGEAFF.

The CDR3 here is CASSIARGNVSPLHF. The CDR3 nucleotides read TGTGCCAGTAGTATAGCTCGGGGTAATGTATCGCCCCTCCACTTT. The chain joins TRBV19 to TRBJ1-6; no reliable D call. Trimming left V 1 base short and J 13 bases short, with 17 bases between. Per the germline V gene, CDR1 is LNHDA and CDR2 is SQIVND (reference sequence). This CDR3 has 15 residues.

The chain joins TRBV9 to TRBJ2-5; 11 bases are a match to TRBD1. From germline, CDR1 is SGDLS and CDR2 YYNGEE. The junction had 3 bases not matched to a gene; V was cut back by 3 bases and J by 5 bases. The CDR3 loop spans 14 amino acids. The CDR3 DNA sequence: TGTGCCAGCAGCGCCCGGGACAGGGGGGAGACCCAGTACTTC. Its translation: CASSARDRGETQYF.

This rearrangement joins TRBV12-3 or TRBV12-4 to TRBJ2-2; D uncertain. Trimming removed 8 bases at V and 5 bases at J, with 9 bases between. The CDR3 runs to 12 residues. The CDR3 region is CASGSRTGELFF. The CDR3 nucleotides read TGTGCCAGCGGTTCGAGAACCGGGGAGCTGTTTTTT.

This clone was detected only once. The chain links TRBV6-6 to TRBJ1-3, with 8 bases identical to TRBD1. Unmatched junction bases numbered 7, after V lost 6 bases and J lost 0 bases. The CDR3 has 16 amino acids. Germline V lookup: CDR1 MNHNY, CDR2 SVGAGI (reference sequence). CDR3 protein: CASSSAQGASGNTIYF. The DNA for the CDR3 is TGTGCCAGCAGCTCCGCTCAGGGGGCCTCTGGAAACACCATATATTTT.

V is TRBV7-2 and J is TRBJ2-7, with 10 bases aligning to TRBD1. This CDR3 contains 14 residues. The trim removed 3 bases at V and 5 bases at J, leaving 4 bases unmatched. Looked up from germline, CDR1 is SGHTA and CDR2 is FQGNSA. CDR3 in DNA: TGTGCCAGCAGCTTTCGGACAGGGGGACACGAGCAGTACTTC. Amino acids: CASSFRTGGHEQYF. The full variable domain, rest sourced from reference TRBV7-2 and TRBJ2-7, is GAGVSQSPSNKVTEKGKDVELRCDPISGHTALYWYRQSLGQGLEFLIYFQGNSAPDKSGLPSDRFSAERTGGSVSTLTIQRTQQEDSAVYLCASSFRTGGHEQYFGPGTRLTVT.

The gene calls are TRBV7-9 and TRBJ2-4, with TRBD1 matching 11 bases. CDR1 and CDR2 from the germline V gene are SEHNR and FQNEAQ (reference sequence). Trimming removed 4 bases from V and 8 bases from J; junction bases left unmatched: 4. The CDR3 is made up of 14 amino acids. DNA of the CDR3: TGTGCCAGCAGCTCGGGACAGGGGGTGGACATTCAGTACTTC. Translating it yields CASSSGQGVDIQYF.

The V and J genes are TRBV11-3 and TRBJ2-5; weak D call: TRBD1 (5 bases). Germline V gene sequence: CDR1 SGHNT, CDR2 YENEEA. This CDR3 comprises 15 residues. V was trimmed by 1 base and J by 5 bases, leaving 14 bases between them. The CDR3 sequence is CASSLGVKQAETQYF. The CDR3 DNA reads TGTGCCAGCAGCTTAGGGGTGAAACAGGCCGAGACCCAGTACTTC.

This clone is a singleton in its sample. This chain joins TRBV9 and TRBJ1-2, with 8 nucleotides matching TRBD1. Germline assignment: CDR1 SGDLS and CDR2 YYNGEE. The CDR3 extends over 14 amino acids. V dropped 5 bases and J dropped 5; count of bases not matched to a gene: 8. CDR3 sequence (DNA): TGTGCCAGCAGAGATGCAGGGGGCGCTTATGGCTACACCTTC. Translating gives CASRDAGGAYGYTF.

This clone was seen just once. This chain uses TRBV14 with TRBJ1-6; no reliable D call. The germline gives CDR1 SGHDN, CDR2 FVKESK. The V gene lost 1 base and the J gene lost 3 bases, with 7 bases spanning the gap. The CDR3 runs to 15 residues. In DNA, the CDR3 is TGTGCCAGCAGCCAAGGCCAGCGCTATAATTCACCCCTCCACTTT. Translation gives CASSQGQRYNSPLHF.

The CDR3 DNA sequence: TGTGCCTGGAGTGACCTAGCGAGGGAGACCCAGTACTTC. Encoded protein: CAWSDLARETQYF. The V gene is TRBV30, the J gene TRBJ2-5; tentatively, D is TRBD2 (6 bases). Trimming pared 1 base from V and 5 bases from J, leaving 11 bases between. The CDR3 is made up of 13 amino acids. CDR1 and CDR2 from the germline V gene are GTSNPN and SVGIG (reference sequence).

J is TRBJ2-7 and V is TRBV18; D possibly corresponds to TRBD2 (6 bases). This CDR3 spans 16 amino acids. V dropped 1 base and J dropped 2 bases, with 15 bases sitting between them. The germline CDR1 and CDR2 sequences are KGHSH and LQKENI. The chain's CDR3 is CASSPLFIGSAYEQYF. The CDR3 bases are TGTGCCAGCTCACCACTATTTATCGGGAGTGCCTACGAGCAGTACTTC.

The chain recombines TRBV19 with TRBJ1-6, with D perhaps TRBD1 (5 bases). V lost 6 bases, J lost 0 bases, and 18 bases lay in between. Germline V gene lookup returns CDR1 LNHDA and CDR2 SQIVND (reference sequence). The CDR3 consists of 18 residues. CDR3 coding DNA: TGTGCCAGTAGGCCCTGGGGCAGTCCGAGCTCCTATAATTCACCCCTCCACTTT. This translates into CASRPWGSPSSYNSPLHF.

The genes are TRBV9 and TRBJ2-2; a possible D gene is TRBD2 (7 bases). CDR1 and CDR2 (germline): SGDLS, YYNGEE. Trimming removed 0 bases from V and 6 bases from J, with 9 bases in between. This CDR3 is 14 amino acids long. CDR3 nucleotides: TGTGCCAGCAGCGTAGGGGGGGGCCCCGGGGAGCTGTTTTTT. The encoded protein is CASSVGGGPGELFF. Using reference TRBV9 and TRBJ2-2 for the parts outside the CDR3, the full variable domain is DSGVTQTPKHLITATGQRVTLRCSPRSGDLSVYWYQQSLDQGLQFLIQYYNGEERAKGNILERFSAQQFPDLHSELNLSSLELGDSALYFCASSVGGGPGELFFGEGSRLTVL.

V and J are TRBV3-1 (or the pseudogene TRBV3-2) and TRBJ2-7, with 10 bases fitting TRBD2. V was pared by 1 base and J by 5 bases, with 14 bases of the junction left unmatched. The germline V gene has CDR1 LGHDT and CDR2 YNNKEL (reference sequence). The CDR3 sequence is 18 residues long. DNA for the CDR3: TGTGCCAGCAGCCAAGTCTTGGGGTACAGCGGGGGGGCCGACGAGCAGTACTTC. Translated, it gives CASSQVLGYSGGADEQYF.

The V call is TRBV4-3, the J call TRBJ1-5, with TRBD1 as a possible D gene (6 bases). The CDR3 sequence is 16 residues long. The V gene lost 0 bases and the J gene lost 2 bases, with 11 bases spanning the gap. From germline, CDR1 is LGHNA and CDR2 YSLEER. Here the CDR3 reads CASSQDGGQGNQPQHF. The DNA of the CDR3 is TGCGCCAGCAGCCAAGATGGGGGACAAGGCAATCAGCCCCAGCATTTT.

The CDR3 nucleotides read TGCGCCAGCAGCCCAGGATGGCTAGCGGCGTACCAAGAGACCCAGTACTTC. The encoded protein is CASSPGWLAAYQETQYF. V is TRBV5-1 and J is TRBJ2-5; TRBD2 matches at 7 bases. Germline V CDR1 and CDR2: SGHRS, YFSETQ. This CDR3 is built from 17 residues. V trimming: 4 bases; J trimming: 0 bases; junction bases outside the gene matches: 12.

The V gene is TRBV3-1 (or the pseudogene TRBV3-2), the J gene TRBJ2-7; TRBD2 might be the D (6 bases). The ends were cut back, 1 base at V and 4 bases at J, with 14 bases in the middle. The CDR3 is 15 amino acids. The V gene's germline CDR1 is LGHDT and CDR2 YNNKEL (reference sequence). The CDR3 DNA reads TGTGCCAGCAGCCAAGGAACCTCACGGGGGTACGAGCAGTACTTC. Residues: CASSQGTSRGYEQYF.

V gene TRBV29-1 combines with J gene TRBJ1-1; TRBD1 agrees at 7 bases. The V gene end was trimmed by 4 bases and the J gene end by 14 bases; junction bases not matched to a gene: 7. The CDR3 consists of 10 residues. Germline-derived CDR1 and CDR2 are SQVTM and ANQGSEA. CDR3 in amino acids: CSVVGQGEFF. CDR3 coding DNA: TGCAGCGTTGTAGGGCAGGGGGAGTTCTTT.

The rearrangement uses TRBV2 and TRBJ1-4; TRBD1 agrees at 10 bases. The CDR3 contains 18 residues. Germline V gives CDR1 SNHLY, CDR2 FYNNEI. J lost 5 bases, V lost 7 bases, and 16 bases had no gene match. The CDR3 here is CASIHRQGAPTRNEKLFF. The CDR3 DNA follows: TGTGCCAGCATTCACAGACAGGGGGCTCCCACTCGAAATGAAAAACTGTTTTTT.

The chain recombines TRBV27 with TRBJ2-1; D might be TRBD2 (5 bases). V was clipped by 1 base and J by 4 bases, with 14 bases between them. This CDR3 contains 16 residues. CDR1 MNHEY and CDR2 SMNVEV come from the germline V gene (reference sequence). CDR3 nucleotide sequence: TGTGCCAGCAGTTTATACAGTGTCGGCGGGTACAATGAGCAGTTCTTC. It encodes CASSLYSVGGYNEQFF.

The CDR3 region is CATSRDSGMGGTEAFF. In DNA, the CDR3 is TGTGCCACCAGCAGAGATTCAGGAATGGGGGGGACTGAAGCTTTCTTT. The chain employs TRBV15 and TRBJ1-1, with D possibly being TRBD1 (5 bases). Germline assignment: CDR1 LNHNV and CDR2 YYDKDF (reference sequence). V gave up 0 bases and J gave up 5 bases, with 16 bases separating them. This CDR3 has 16 residues.

The V call is TRBV27, the J call TRBJ2-7; tentatively, D is TRBD2 (6 bases). V was pared by 2 bases and J by 3 bases, with 14 bases between. In germline, CDR1 is MNHEY, CDR2 SMNVEV (reference sequence). CDR3 length: 15 amino acids. CDR3 sequence (DNA): TGTGCCAGCAGTTTAGGGGCCTGGGGGGACTACGAGCAGTACTTC. Encoded protein: CASSLGAWGDYEQYF.